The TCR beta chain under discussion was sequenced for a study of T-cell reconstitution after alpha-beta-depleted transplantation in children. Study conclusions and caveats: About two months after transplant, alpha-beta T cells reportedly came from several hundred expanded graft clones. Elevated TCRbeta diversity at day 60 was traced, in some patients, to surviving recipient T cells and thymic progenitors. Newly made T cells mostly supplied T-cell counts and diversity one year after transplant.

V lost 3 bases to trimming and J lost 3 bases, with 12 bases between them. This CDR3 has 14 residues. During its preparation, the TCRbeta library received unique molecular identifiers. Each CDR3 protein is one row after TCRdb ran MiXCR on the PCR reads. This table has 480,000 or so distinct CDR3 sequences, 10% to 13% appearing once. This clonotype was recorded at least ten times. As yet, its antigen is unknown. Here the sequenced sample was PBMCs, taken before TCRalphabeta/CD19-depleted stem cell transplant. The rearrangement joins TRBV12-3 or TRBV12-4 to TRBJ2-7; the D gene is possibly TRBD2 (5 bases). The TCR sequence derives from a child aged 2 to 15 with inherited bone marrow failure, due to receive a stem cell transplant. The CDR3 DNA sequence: TGTGCCAGCAGTTTCCAAGCGGCGCACTACGAGCAGTACTTC. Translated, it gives CASSFQAAHYEQYF.